A single sample gave rise to the 2 T cell receptor beta chains below, sequenced in a study of blood T cell repertoires in COVID-19. Profiling relied on immunoSEQ multiplex PCR, and the TCRdb table lists in-frame clones only, not all of them. The data contain about 100,000 clones, around 87% of them singletons. The specimen sequenced was peripheral blood. These TCRs come from a woman in her 30s with acute or convalescent COVID-19.

V and J are TRBV5-1 and TRBJ1-2; 9 nucleotides line up with TRBD1. There are 15 residues in the CDR3. Germline lookup yields CDR1 SGHRS and CDR2 YFSETQ. The ends lost 4 bases at V and 2 bases at J; junction bases unmatched: 6. The chain's CDR3 is CASSPRQGVNYGYTF. CDR3 nucleotides: TGCGCCAGCAGCCCACGACAGGGGGTGAACTATGGCTACACCTTC. Full variable domain (rest looked up from reference TRBV5-1 and TRBJ1-2): KAGVTQTPRYLIKTRGQQVTLSCSPISGHRSVSWYQQTPGQGLQFLFEYFSETQRNKGNFPGRFSGRQFSNSRSEMNVSTLELGDSALYLCASSPRQGVNYGYTFGSGTRLTVV.

This chain connects TRBV2 to TRBJ1-4; TRBD1 aligns across 9 bases. After removal of 2 bases from V and 10 bases from J, the junction contained 20 bases not matched to a gene. There are 19 residues in the CDR3. Per the germline V gene, CDR1 is SNHLY and CDR2 is FYNNEI. The CDR3 coding sequence is TGTGCCAGCAGTGAAATAGGGGACAGGGAGGCATCCCAACGGAGAAAACTGTTTTTT. Residues: CASSEIGDREASQRRKLFF.